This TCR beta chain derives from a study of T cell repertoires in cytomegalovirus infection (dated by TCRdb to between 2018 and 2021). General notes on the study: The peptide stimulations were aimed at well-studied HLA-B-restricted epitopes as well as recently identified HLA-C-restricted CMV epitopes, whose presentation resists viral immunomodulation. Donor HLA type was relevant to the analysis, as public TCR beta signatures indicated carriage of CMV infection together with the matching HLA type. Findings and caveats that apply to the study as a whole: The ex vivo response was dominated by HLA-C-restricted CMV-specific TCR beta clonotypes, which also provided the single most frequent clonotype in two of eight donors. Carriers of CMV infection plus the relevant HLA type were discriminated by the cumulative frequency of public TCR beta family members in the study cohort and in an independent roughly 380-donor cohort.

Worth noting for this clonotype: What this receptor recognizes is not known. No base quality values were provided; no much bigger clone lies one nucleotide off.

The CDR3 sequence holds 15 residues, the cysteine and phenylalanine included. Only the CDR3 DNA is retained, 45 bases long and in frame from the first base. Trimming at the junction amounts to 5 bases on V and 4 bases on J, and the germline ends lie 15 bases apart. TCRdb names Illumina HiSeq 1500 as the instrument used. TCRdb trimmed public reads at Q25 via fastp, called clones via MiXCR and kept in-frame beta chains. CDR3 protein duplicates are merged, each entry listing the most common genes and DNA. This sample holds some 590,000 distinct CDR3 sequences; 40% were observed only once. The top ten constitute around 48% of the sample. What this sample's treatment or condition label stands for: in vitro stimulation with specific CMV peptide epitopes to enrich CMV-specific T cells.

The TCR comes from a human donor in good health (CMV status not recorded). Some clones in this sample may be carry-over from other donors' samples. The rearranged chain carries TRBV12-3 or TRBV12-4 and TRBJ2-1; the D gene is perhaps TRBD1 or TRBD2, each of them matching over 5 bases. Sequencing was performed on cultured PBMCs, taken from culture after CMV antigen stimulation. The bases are TGTGCCAGCAGTGAACCGGGACGCAAGTACAATGAGCAGTTCTTC. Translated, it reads CASSEPGRKYNEQFF.